The present T cell receptor beta chain was sequenced within a study of molecular identifiers for immune sequencing clone quantification. TCRdb re-called the PCR reads through MiXCR, storing one row per CDR3 protein. The sample records 75,000 to 95,000 distinct CDR3 sequences, nearly 25% being singletons. This clonotype was counted a few times. The CDR3 is 15 amino acids. The V segment lost 1 base and the J segment 8 bases; nucleotides outside the gene matches: 6. Germline V lookup: CDR1 SGHDN, CDR2 FVKESK. The V call is TRBV14, the J call TRBJ2-1; 9 bases are shared with TRBD1. The clonotype originates from a human donor in good health. Some libraries in this study had Jurkat cell RNA spiked in. The sequencing input was naive CD8+ T cells from blood, with Jurkat cell RNA spiked in. The subset denotes: FACS-sorted CD8+CD4-CCR7+CD45RA+ naive T cells. In nucleotides, the CDR3 is TGTGCCAGCAGCCAAGCTCACGGGACAGGGCATGAGCAGTTCTTC. It specifies CASSQAHGTGHEQFF.